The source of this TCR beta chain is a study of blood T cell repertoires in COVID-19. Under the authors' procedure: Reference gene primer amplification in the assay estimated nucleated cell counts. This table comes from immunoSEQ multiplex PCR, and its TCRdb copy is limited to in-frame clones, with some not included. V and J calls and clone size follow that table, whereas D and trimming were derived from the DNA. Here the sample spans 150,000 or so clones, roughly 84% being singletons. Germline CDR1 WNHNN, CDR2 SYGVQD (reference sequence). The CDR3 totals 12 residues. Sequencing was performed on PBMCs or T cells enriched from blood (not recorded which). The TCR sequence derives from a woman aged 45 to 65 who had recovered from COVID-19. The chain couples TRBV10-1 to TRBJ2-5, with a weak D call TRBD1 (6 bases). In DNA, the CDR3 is TGCCTACAAACAGGGTACCAAGAGACCCAGTACTTC. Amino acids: CLQTGYQETQYF.